The 9 T cell receptor beta chains given below trace back to one sample, sequenced in a study of blood T cell repertoires in COVID-19. Data came from immunoSEQ multiplex PCR; TCRdb stores just in-frame clones and leaves some out. The sample carries roughly 330,000 clones, under 90% recorded once. Sequenced input: PBMCs or T cells enriched from blood (not recorded which). The receptors stem from a woman aged 18-29 years who had recovered from COVID-19.

The rearrangement uses TRBV7-9 and TRBJ2-7, with D maybe TRBD2 (7 bases). This CDR3 region has 15 residues. Germline CDR1 reads SEHNR; CDR2 reads FQNEAQ (reference sequence). Trimming cost V 5 bases and J 2 bases, with 16 bases left between them. The CDR3 protein is CASSPVLGGAYEQYF. CDR3 coding DNA: TGTGCCAGCAGCCCAGTTTTAGGGGGGGCCTACGAGCAGTACTTC. Looking up the rest from reference TRBV7-9 and TRBJ2-7 gives the full variable domain: DTGVSQNPRHKITKRGQNVTFRCDPISEHNRLYWYRQTLGQGPEFLTYFQNEAQLEKSRLLSDRFSAERPKGSFSTLEIQRTEQGDSAMYLCASSPVLGGAYEQYFGPGTRLTVT.

The rearrangement joins TRBV9 to TRBJ1-1, with 10 bases identical to TRBD1. The CDR3 is 19 amino acids. J was trimmed by 0 bases and V by 0 bases; bases with no gene match: 11. Germline V gives CDR1 SGDLS, CDR2 YYNGEE. The CDR3 here is CASSVGGGQGIPMNTEAFF. The DNA for the CDR3 is TGTGCCAGCAGCGTAGGTGGGGGACAGGGGATCCCAATGAACACTGAAGCTTTCTTT. Supplemented by reference TRBV9 and TRBJ1-1, the full variable domain reads DSGVTQTPKHLITATGQRVTLRCSPRSGDLSVYWYQQSLDQGLQFLIQYYNGEERAKGNILERFSAQQFPDLHSELNLSSLELGDSALYFCASSVGGGQGIPMNTEAFFGQGTRLTVV.

The chain is built from TRBV5-4 and TRBJ2-1, with 7 bases fitting TRBD1. The germline V gene has CDR1 SGHNT and CDR2 YYREEE (reference sequence). This CDR3 comprises 15 residues. J gave up 3 bases and V 4 bases, and 7 bases lay outside the gene matches. The CDR3 DNA reads TGTGCCAGCAGCCCGGGGACAGAAATCTACAATGAGCAGTTCTTC. Encoded protein: CASSPGTEIYNEQFF.

The chain couples TRBV6-5 to TRBJ1-1; D may be TRBD1 (5 bases). This CDR3 is built from 12 residues. Trimming took 5 bases from V and 5 from J, leaving 9 bases between them. Germline CDR1 and CDR2: MNHEY and SVGAGI. This CDR3 is CASSQGKTEAFF. The CDR3 DNA follows: TGTGCCAGCAGTCAGGGAAAAACTGAAGCTTTCTTT.

The CDR3 region is CASRRRTGADYGYTF. Written as DNA, the CDR3 is TGCGCCAGCAGGCGTAGGACAGGGGCAGACTATGGCTACACCTTC. The chain joins TRBV5-1 to TRBJ1-2; 9 nucleotides match TRBD1. Germline lookup yields CDR1 SGHRS and CDR2 YFSETQ. V shed 5 bases and J 3 bases; nucleotides not matched to a gene: 8. The CDR3 totals 15 residues.

V is TRBV2 and J is TRBJ2-3, with D unclear. The CDR3 has 14 residues. Germline V gene sequence: CDR1 SNHLY, CDR2 FYNNEI. V gave up 5 bases and J gave up 2 bases, with 11 bases separating them. This chain's CDR3 is CASSPDTITDTQYF. CDR3 in DNA: TGTGCCAGCAGTCCTGACACGATCACAGATACGCAGTATTTT.

This chain links TRBV21-1 with TRBJ2-1; TRBD2, as called in the table, went unchecked against the DNA. TRBV21-1 is an annotated pseudogene. The CDR3 spans 16 residues. The CDR3 nucleotides read TGTGCCAGCAGCAAGGTCGGGGGGGCACTCTACAATGAGCAGTTCTTC. This encodes CASSKVGGALYNEQFF.

The V gene is TRBV11-2, the J gene TRBJ2-5; unclear D gene. Germline-derived CDR1 and CDR2 are SGHAT and FQNNGV. V lost 2 bases and J lost 4, with 5 bases in between. The CDR3 has 12 residues. Here the CDR3 reads CASSLFRETQYF. The CDR3 DNA reads TGTGCCAGCAGCTTATTCCGAGAGACCCAGTACTTC.

The chain employs TRBV30 and TRBJ2-7, with 7 nucleotides matching TRBD1. Germline CDR1 is GTSNPN and CDR2 is SVGIG (reference sequence). With V trimmed by 2 bases and J by 3 bases, 7 bases remained unmatched. The CDR3 runs to 14 residues. The CDR3 reads CAWSLGTESYEQYF. The CDR3, as DNA: TGTGCCTGGAGTCTGGGGACAGAGAGCTACGAGCAGTACTTC.